This is a list of T cell receptor beta chains from one sample in a study of T cells after yellow fever vaccination. TCRdb called the 5' RACE reads again in MiXCR, with one record for every CDR3 protein. The sample shows about 510,000 distinct CDR3 sequences, 21% of them seen only once. The specimen comprised PBMCs, sampled less than 25 days after the first yellow fever vaccination. The receptors here all came from a man aged 18 to 30 who received the YFV17D yellow fever vaccine. Each CDR3 is given with its conserved first and last residue. Each record gives: clone size, D gene, V gene, J gene, CDR3 DNA, CDR3 protein. A D gene is named only where the DNA matches it firmly. Part of the rows lack a size; the others show once, few, many or a class for expanded clones.

clone_size: NA
d_call: TRBD1
v_call: TRBV2
j_call: TRBJ2-5
cdr3_nt: TGTGCCAGCCGACAGGGACAGACCCAGTACTTC
cdr3_aa: CASRQGQTQYF

clone_size: few
d_call: NA
v_call: TRBV14
j_call: TRBJ2-2
cdr3_nt: TGTGCCAGCAGCCAGATAGTAGGGACGAACACCGGGGAGCTGTTTTTT
cdr3_aa: CASSQIVGTNTGELFF

clone_size: NA
d_call: NA
v_call: TRBV9
j_call: TRBJ1-3
cdr3_nt: TGTGCCAGCAGCGTAGGCAGCTCTGGAAACACCATATATTTT
cdr3_aa: CASSVGSSGNTIYF

clone_size: NA
d_call: NA
v_call: TRBV7-9
j_call: TRBJ2-1
cdr3_nt: TGTGCCAGCTCACACAGACAGCCTTCCTCTGAGCAGTTCTTC
cdr3_aa: CASSHRQPSSEQFF

clone_size: NA
d_call: NA
v_call: TRBV20-1
j_call: TRBJ1-5
cdr3_nt: TGCAGTGCAACCCCCGGGAGGGCGAGGGGCCAGCCCCAGCATTTT
cdr3_aa: CSATPGRARGQPQHF

clone_size: NA
d_call: NA
v_call: TRBV7-2
j_call: TRBJ1-4
cdr3_nt: TGTGCCAGCAGCCGGGGACCTAATGGTGAAAAACTGTTTTTT
cdr3_aa: CASSRGPNGEKLFF

clone_size: few
d_call: NA
v_call: TRBV24-1
j_call: TRBJ2-1
cdr3_nt: TGTGCCACCAGTGACGCCGCCGCACTCTCCTACAATGAGCAGTTCTTC
cdr3_aa: CATSDAAALSYNEQFF

clone_size: NA
d_call: NA
v_call: TRBV5-1
j_call: TRBJ1-3
cdr3_nt: TGCGCCAGCAGCTTGTTGGGGGCCTTTGGAAACACCATATATTTT
cdr3_aa: CASSLLGAFGNTIYF

clone_size: NA
d_call: NA
v_call: TRBV18
j_call: TRBJ2-7
cdr3_nt: TGTGCCAGCTCACCAGAGACGGGCCCCTACGAGCAGTACTTC
cdr3_aa: CASSPETGPYEQYF

clone_size: many
d_call: TRBD1
v_call: TRBV5-1
j_call: TRBJ2-2
cdr3_nt: TGCGCCAGCTATCGAACATCCGGGACAGGGAGCACCGGGGAGCTGTTTTTT
cdr3_aa: CASYRTSGTGSTGELFF

clone_size: few
d_call: TRBD2
v_call: TRBV7-3
j_call: TRBJ2-2
cdr3_nt: TGTGCCAGCAGCTTAAGGAACGGGGGGGCCTCCGGGGAGCTGTTTTTT
cdr3_aa: CASSLRNGGASGELFF

clone_size: few
d_call: TRBD1
v_call: TRBV12-3/TRBV12-4
j_call: TRBJ2-2
cdr3_nt: TGTGCCAGCAGGCCAGGGGGCGGCGGGGAGCTGTTTTTT
cdr3_aa: CASRPGGGGELFF

clone_size: few
d_call: TRBD1
v_call: TRBV5-6
j_call: TRBJ2-1
cdr3_nt: TGTGCCAGTTTCAAGGACAGGGGGATAAGTAATGAGCAGTTCTTC
cdr3_aa: CASFKDRGISNEQFF

clone_size: NA
d_call: TRBD2
v_call: TRBV5-6
j_call: TRBJ2-1
cdr3_nt: TGTGCCAGCAGCGTAGGCGGACTAGCGGATAAATACAATGAGCAGTTCTTC
cdr3_aa: CASSVGGLADKYNEQFF

clone_size: few
d_call: NA
v_call: TRBV7-2
j_call: TRBJ2-5
cdr3_nt: TGTGCCAGCAGCGCCTACCGGGAGACCCAGTACTTC
cdr3_aa: CASSAYRETQYF

clone_size: few
d_call: NA
v_call: TRBV18
j_call: TRBJ2-7
cdr3_nt: TGTGCCAGCTCACCATTTCCTAACGGCGAGCAGTACTTC
cdr3_aa: CASSPFPNGEQYF

clone_size: NA
d_call: TRBD1
v_call: TRBV12-3/TRBV12-4
j_call: TRBJ1-1
cdr3_nt: TGTGCCAGCACCTTGGGGACAGAGAACACTGAAGCTTTCTTT
cdr3_aa: CASTLGTENTEAFF

clone_size: NA
d_call: TRBD2
v_call: TRBV20-1
j_call: TRBJ2-1
cdr3_nt: TGCAGTGCCACTAGCGGAACCCTCAATGAGCAGTTCTTC
cdr3_aa: CSATSGTLNEQFF

clone_size: few
d_call: NA
v_call: TRBV12-3/TRBV12-4
j_call: TRBJ2-3
cdr3_nt: TGTGCCAGCAGTCCGTTGTTTGGGGTCGCAGATACGCAGTATTTT
cdr3_aa: CASSPLFGVADTQYF

clone_size: NA
d_call: TRBD2
v_call: TRBV19
j_call: TRBJ2-3
cdr3_nt: TGTGCCAGTAGTATGACTAGCGTGACAGATACGCAGTATTTT
cdr3_aa: CASSMTSVTDTQYF

clone_size: few
d_call: NA
v_call: TRBV29-1
j_call: TRBJ2-1
cdr3_nt: TGCACCGCGCGAGGAGTCGGGTTGAATGAGCAGTTCTTC
cdr3_aa: CTARGVGLNEQFF

clone_size: NA
d_call: TRBD2
v_call: TRBV4-1
j_call: TRBJ2-3
cdr3_nt: TGCGCCAGCAGCCAAGGGGGACTAGAAGTGGCAGATACGCAGTATTTT
cdr3_aa: CASSQGGLEVADTQYF

clone_size: NA
d_call: NA
v_call: TRBV6-1
j_call: TRBJ2-3
cdr3_nt: TGTGCCAGCATGGCGGGGAACACAGATACGCAGTATTTT
cdr3_aa: CASMAGNTDTQYF

clone_size: once
d_call: NA
v_call: TRBV7-9
j_call: TRBJ2-7
cdr3_nt: TGTGCCAGCAGCTTGGGACCCGCGAGAAGCTCCTACGAGCAGTACTTC
cdr3_aa: CASSLGPARSSYEQYF

clone_size: few
d_call: NA
v_call: TRBV7-9
j_call: TRBJ2-5
cdr3_nt: TGTGCCAGCACCCTTTGGGGGCAAGAGACCCAGTACTTC
cdr3_aa: CASTLWGQETQYF

clone_size: few
d_call: TRBD1
v_call: TRBV2
j_call: TRBJ1-1
cdr3_nt: TGTGCCAGCAGGGTGGGACAGGGCCCGAACACTGAAGCTTTCTTT
cdr3_aa: CASRVGQGPNTEAFF

clone_size: NA
d_call: NA
v_call: TRBV29-1
j_call: TRBJ1-2
cdr3_nt: TGCAGCGTTGGTAAGGTTAACTATGGCTACACCTTC
cdr3_aa: CSVGKVNYGYTF

clone_size: NA
d_call: NA
v_call: TRBV19
j_call: TRBJ1-5
cdr3_nt: TGTGCCAGTAACCATCAGCCCCAGCATTTT
cdr3_aa: CASNHQPQHF

clone_size: few
d_call: TRBD1
v_call: TRBV2
j_call: TRBJ1-5
cdr3_nt: TGTGCCAGCAAGACAGGGGGTCAGCCCCAGCATTTT
cdr3_aa: CASKTGGQPQHF

clone_size: few
d_call: NA
v_call: TRBV12-3/TRBV12-4
j_call: TRBJ1-6
cdr3_nt: TGTGCCAGCAGTTATAGGGGGGCGGATTCACCCCTCCACTTT
cdr3_aa: CASSYRGADSPLHF

clone_size: few
d_call: TRBD2
v_call: TRBV5-1
j_call: TRBJ2-1
cdr3_nt: TGCGCCAGCAGCTTGGGGACTAGCGGGGGGGAGCAGTTCTTC
cdr3_aa: CASSLGTSGGEQFF